What follows describes a single TCR beta chain. This record belongs to a study of blood T cell repertoires in COVID-19. In the study's own analysis: Cell counts per sample came from amplifying reference gene primers. Here immunoSEQ multiplex PCR was the method, and the copy in TCRdb shows in-frame clones only, minus some. The DNA gave D and trimming, while V, J and clone size come from that table. Here the sample spans 200,000 to 250,000 clones, 85% to 90% being singletons. Germline-derived CDR1 and CDR2 are MGHDK and SYGVNS. The V segment lost 5 bases and the J segment 5 bases; nucleotides outside the gene matches: 3. The CDR3 extends over 13 amino acids.

The sequenced material came from peripheral blood. The chain employs TRBV25-1 and TRBJ1-1, with 9 bases fitting TRBD1. This TCR was sampled from a man between 60 and 75 years old with acute or convalescent COVID-19. The CDR3 protein is CASSRTGVTEAFF. The CDR3 bases are TGTGCCAGCAGTCGGACAGGGGTGACTGAAGCTTTCTTT.